What follows are 2 T cell receptor beta chains derived from one specimen sequenced in a study of vaccination and CD4 T cells after COVID-19. Regarding treatment: roughly 10-day PBMC culture with coronavirus spike peptide pools or control peptides (ViraFEST assay). These receptors have no identified antigens. An Oncomine TCR Beta short-read assay was used to sequence the DNA from cultured CD4+ T cells. TCRdb independently ran MiXCR on the PCR reads; one entry per CDR3 protein. Among 4,000 to 4,500 distinct CDR3 sequences listed, 20% to 25% were seen once. The sequenced material came from CD4+ T cells from blood, cultured in vitro. Receptors were obtained from a human donor who had recovered from COVID-19.

The V call is TRBV4-2, the J call TRBJ2-1; 9 bases agree with TRBD2. This CDR3 comprises 15 residues. CDR1 is LGHNA, CDR2 YNFKEQ, per germline. Trimming removed 6 bases from V and 3 bases from J; junction bases left unmatched: 6. The CDR3 region has the DNA TGTGCCAGCAGTATAGCGGGGGCCAACTACAATGAGCAGTTCTTC. Translating it yields CASSIAGANYNEQFF.

In its sample, this clonotype ranks as medium-sized. The gene calls are TRBV2 and TRBJ2-5, with TRBD2 as a possible D gene (5 bases). CDR1 SNHLY and CDR2 FYNNEI come from the germline V gene. The V end was cut by 5 bases, the J end by 0 bases, with 13 bases between. The CDR3 length is 15 residues. In DNA form, the CDR3 reads TGTGCCAGCAGTTGGGCCCCGGGGTACCAAGAGACCCAGTACTTC. It yields the protein CASSWAPGYQETQYF.